Listed here is a single T cell receptor (beta chain). The target antigen is unknown. One end of the junction varies from germline; a read error may be responsible. This specimen comes from a study of CD8+CD57+ T cells in acquired aplastic anemia. Overall study context: Sorted CD4+ and CD8+ cells gave an average of approximately 3 ug of DNA. Roughly 10.8 million reads were obtained on average for healthy donor CD4+ cells. Study-level findings and limits: Patients and controls had in common 25 to 30 CD8+ CDR3 sequences.

Profiling that covered TCR beta VDJ and CDR3 relied on genomic DNA as its template. TCRdb passed the reads through MiXCR, listing each CDR3 protein once. The sample yields 100,000 to 150,000 distinct CDR3 sequences, around two fifths seen once. CDR3 length: 12 residues. The chain joins TRBV12-3 or TRBV12-4 to TRBJ1-2, with D perhaps matching TRBD1 (5 bases). Sequencing was carried out using sorted CD4+, CD8+, or CD8+CD57+ T cells (not recorded which) from PBMCs. This receptor was obtained from a human donor in good health, serving as a control. CDR3 sequence reads: CASSGHNYGYTF. The CDR3 coding sequence is TGCGCCAGCAGTGGACACAACTATGGCTACACCTTC.